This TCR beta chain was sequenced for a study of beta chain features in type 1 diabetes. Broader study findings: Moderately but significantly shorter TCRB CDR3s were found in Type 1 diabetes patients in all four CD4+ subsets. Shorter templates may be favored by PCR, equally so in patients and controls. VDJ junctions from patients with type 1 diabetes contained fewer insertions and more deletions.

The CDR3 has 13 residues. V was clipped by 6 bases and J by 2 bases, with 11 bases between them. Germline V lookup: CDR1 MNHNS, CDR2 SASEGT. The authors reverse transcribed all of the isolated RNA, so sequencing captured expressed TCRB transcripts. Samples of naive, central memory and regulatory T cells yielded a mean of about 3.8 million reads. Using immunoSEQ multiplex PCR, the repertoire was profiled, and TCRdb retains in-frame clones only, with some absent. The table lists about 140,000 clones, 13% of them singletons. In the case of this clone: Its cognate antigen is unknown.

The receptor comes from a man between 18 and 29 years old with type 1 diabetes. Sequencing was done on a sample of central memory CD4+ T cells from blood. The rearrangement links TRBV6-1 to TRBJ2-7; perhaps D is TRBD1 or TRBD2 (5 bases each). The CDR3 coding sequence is TGTGCCAGCAGAAGGGACGGCACCTACGAGCAGTACTTC. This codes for CASRRDGTYEQYF.